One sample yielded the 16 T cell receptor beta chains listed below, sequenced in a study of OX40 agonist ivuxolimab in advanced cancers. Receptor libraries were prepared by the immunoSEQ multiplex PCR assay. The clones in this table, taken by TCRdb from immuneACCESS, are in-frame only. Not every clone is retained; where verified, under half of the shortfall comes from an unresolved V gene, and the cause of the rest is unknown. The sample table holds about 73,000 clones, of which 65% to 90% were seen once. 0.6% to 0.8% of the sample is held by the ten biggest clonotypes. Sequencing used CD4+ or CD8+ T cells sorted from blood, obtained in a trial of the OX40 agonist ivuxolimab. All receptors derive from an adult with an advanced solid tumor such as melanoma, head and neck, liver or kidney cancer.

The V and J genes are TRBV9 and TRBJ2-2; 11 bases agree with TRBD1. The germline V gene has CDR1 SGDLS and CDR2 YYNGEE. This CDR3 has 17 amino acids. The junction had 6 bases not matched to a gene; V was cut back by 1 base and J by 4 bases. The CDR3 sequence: CASSVYRGTGGTGELFF. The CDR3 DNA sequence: TGTGCCAGCAGCGTATATAGGGGGACAGGGGGCACCGGGGAGCTGTTTTTT.

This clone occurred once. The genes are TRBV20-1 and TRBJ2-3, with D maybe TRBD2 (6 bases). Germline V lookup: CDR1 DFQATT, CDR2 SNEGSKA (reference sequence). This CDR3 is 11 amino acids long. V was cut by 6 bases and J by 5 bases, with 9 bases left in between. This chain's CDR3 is CSAGGRDTQYF. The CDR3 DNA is TGCAGTGCCGGAGGGAGAGATACGCAGTATTTT.

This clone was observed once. The CDR3 loop reads CASSDDRGRAKNIQYF. The CDR3, as DNA: TGTGCCAGCAGCGACGACAGGGGTCGGGCCAAAAACATTCAGTACTTC. The chain uses TRBV5-4 and TRBJ2-4, with 8 nucleotides matching TRBD1. J lost 1 base, V lost 4 bases, and 7 bases had no gene match. Germline lookup yields CDR1 SGHNT and CDR2 YYREEE (reference sequence). CDR3 length: 16 residues.

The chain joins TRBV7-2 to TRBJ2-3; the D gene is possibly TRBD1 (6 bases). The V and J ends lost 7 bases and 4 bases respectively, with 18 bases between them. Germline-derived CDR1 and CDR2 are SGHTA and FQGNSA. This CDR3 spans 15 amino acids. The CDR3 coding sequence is TGTGCCAGCACGCTAGGGGGTCTCGGGGCAGATACGCAGTATTTT. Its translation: CASTLGGLGADTQYF.

The CDR3 spells CAIKQGLAHSYEQYF. As DNA, the CDR3 is TGTGCCATCAAACAGGGACTAGCGCATTCCTACGAGCAGTACTTC. This chain links TRBV10-3 with TRBJ2-7; 10 bases agree with TRBD2. Trimming at V came to 7 bases and at J to 1 base, leaving 7 bases not matched to a gene. Germline V CDR1 and CDR2: ENHRY, SYGVKD. The CDR3 sequence is 15 residues long.

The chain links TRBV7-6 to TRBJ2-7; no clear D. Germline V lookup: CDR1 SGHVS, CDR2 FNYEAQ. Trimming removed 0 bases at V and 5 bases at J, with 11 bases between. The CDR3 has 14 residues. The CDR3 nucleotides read TGTGCCAGCAGCTTAGCGGGGATGCGTAACGAGCAGTACTTC. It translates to CASSLAGMRNEQYF.

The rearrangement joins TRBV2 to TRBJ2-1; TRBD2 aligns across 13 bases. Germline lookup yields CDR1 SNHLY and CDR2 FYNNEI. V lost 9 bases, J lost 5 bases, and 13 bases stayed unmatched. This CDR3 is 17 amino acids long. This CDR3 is CASNLRLGTSGNNEQFF. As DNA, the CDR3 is TGTGCCAGTAACCTGCGCCTCGGGACTAGCGGGAACAATGAGCAGTTCTTC. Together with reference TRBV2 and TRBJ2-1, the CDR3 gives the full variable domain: EPEVTQTPSHQVTQMGQEVILRCVPISNHLYFYWYRQILGQKVEFLVSFYNNEISEKSEIFDDQFSVERPDGSNFTLKIRSTKLEDSAMYFCASNLRLGTSGNNEQFFGPGTRLTVL.

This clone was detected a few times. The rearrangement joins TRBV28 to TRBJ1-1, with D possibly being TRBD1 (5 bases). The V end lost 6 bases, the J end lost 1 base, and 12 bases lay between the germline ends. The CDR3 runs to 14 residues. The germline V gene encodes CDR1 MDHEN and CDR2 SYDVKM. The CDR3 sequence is CASRQGTANTEAFF. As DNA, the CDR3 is TGTGCCAGCAGGCAAGGGACCGCGAACACTGAAGCTTTCTTT.

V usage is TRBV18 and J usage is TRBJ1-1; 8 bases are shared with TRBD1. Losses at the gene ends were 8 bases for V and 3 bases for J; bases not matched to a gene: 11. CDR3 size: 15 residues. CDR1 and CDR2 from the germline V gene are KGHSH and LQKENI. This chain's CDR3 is CASQDRVRIDTEAFF. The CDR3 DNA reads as TGTGCCAGCCAGGACAGGGTGAGGATTGACACTGAAGCTTTCTTT.

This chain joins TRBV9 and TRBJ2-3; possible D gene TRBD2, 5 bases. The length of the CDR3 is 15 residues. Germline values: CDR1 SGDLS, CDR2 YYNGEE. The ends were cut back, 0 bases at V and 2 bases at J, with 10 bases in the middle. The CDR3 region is CASSVVGDYTDTQYF. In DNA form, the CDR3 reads TGTGCCAGCAGCGTAGTCGGGGATTACACAGATACGCAGTATTTT.

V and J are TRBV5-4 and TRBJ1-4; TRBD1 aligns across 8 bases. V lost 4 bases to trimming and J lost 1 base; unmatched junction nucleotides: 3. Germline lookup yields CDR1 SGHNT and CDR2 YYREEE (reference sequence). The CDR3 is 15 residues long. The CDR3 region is CASSLTGGTNEKLFF. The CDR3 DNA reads TGTGCCAGCAGCCTCACAGGGGGAACTAATGAAAAACTGTTTTTT.

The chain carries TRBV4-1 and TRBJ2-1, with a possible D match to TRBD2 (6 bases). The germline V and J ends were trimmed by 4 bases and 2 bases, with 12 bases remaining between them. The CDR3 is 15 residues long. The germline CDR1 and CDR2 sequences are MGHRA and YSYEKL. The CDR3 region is CASSRERAAYNEQFF. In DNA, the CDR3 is TGCGCCAGCAGCCGTGAGCGGGCTGCCTACAATGAGCAGTTCTTC.

The chain's CDR3 is CASSDSFGTEAFF. The CDR3 DNA reads as TGCGCCAGCTCGGACAGTTTCGGCACTGAAGCTTTCTTT. The chain carries TRBV5-1 and TRBJ1-1; maybe TRBD1 (6 bases). CDR1 and CDR2 (germline): SGHRS, YFSETQ. CDR3 length: 13 residues. V lost 7 bases and J lost 4, with 14 bases in between.

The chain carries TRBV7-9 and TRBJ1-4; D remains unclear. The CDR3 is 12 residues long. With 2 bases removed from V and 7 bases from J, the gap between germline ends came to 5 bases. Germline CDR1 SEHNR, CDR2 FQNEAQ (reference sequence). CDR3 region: CASSLYGEKLFF. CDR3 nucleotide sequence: TGTGCCAGCAGCTTATACGGTGAAAAACTGTTTTTT.

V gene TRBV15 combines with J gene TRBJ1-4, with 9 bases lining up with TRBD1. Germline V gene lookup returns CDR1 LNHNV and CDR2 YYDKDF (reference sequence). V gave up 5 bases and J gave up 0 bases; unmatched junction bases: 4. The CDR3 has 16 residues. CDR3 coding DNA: TGTGCCACCAGCCGAGGGACAGGGACAACTAATGAAAAACTGTTTTTT. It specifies CATSRGTGTTNEKLFF.

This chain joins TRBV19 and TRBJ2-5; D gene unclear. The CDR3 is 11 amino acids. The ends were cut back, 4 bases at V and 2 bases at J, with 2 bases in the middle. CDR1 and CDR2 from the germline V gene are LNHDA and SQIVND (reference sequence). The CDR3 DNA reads TGTGCCAGTAGTACACAAGAGACCCAGTACTTC. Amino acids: CASSTQETQYF. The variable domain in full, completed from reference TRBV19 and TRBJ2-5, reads DGGITQSPKYLFRKEGQNVTLSCEQNLNHDAMYWYRQDPGQGLRLIYYSQIVNDFQKGDIAEGYSVSREKKESFPLTVTSAQKNPTAFYLCASSTQETQYFGPGTRLLVL.